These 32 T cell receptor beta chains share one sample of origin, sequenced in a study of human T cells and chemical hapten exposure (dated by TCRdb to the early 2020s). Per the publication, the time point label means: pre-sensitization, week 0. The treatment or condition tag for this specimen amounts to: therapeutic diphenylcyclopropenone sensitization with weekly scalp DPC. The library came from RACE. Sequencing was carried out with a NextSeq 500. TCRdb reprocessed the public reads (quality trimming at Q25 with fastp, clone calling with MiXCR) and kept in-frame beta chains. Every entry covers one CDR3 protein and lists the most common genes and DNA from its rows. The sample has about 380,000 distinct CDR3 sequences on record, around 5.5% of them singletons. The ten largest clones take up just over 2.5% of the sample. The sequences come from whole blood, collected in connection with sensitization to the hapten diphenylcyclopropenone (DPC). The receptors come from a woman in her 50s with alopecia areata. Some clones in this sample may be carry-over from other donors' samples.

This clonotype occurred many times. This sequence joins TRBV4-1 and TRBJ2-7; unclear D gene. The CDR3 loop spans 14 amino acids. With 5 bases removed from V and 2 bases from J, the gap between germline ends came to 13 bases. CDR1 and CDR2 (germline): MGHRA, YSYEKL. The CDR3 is CASSFDQSTYEQYF. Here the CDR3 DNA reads TGCGCCAGCAGCTTCGACCAGAGTACCTACGAGCAGTACTTC.

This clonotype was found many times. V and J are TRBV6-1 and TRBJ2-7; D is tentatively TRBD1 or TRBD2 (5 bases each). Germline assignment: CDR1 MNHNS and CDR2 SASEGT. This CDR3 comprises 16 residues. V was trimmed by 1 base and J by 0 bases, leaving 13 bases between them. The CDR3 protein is CASSEGGQGLSYEQYF. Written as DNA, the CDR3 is TGTGCCAGCAGTGAAGGCGGGCAGGGCCTCTCCTACGAGCAGTACTTC.

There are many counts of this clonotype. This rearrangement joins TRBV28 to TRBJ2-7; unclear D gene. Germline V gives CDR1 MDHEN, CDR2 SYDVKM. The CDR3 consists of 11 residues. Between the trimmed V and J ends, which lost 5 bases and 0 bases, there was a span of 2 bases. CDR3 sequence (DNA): TGTGCCAGCAGTATCTCCTACGAGCAGTACTTC. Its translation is CASSISYEQYF.

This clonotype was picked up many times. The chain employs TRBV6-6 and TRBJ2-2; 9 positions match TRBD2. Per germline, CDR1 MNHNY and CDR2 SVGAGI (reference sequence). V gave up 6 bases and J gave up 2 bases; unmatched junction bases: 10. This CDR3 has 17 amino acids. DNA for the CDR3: TGTGCCAGCAGGGGACTAGCAGGGAGCGCTAACACCGGGGAGCTGTTTTTT. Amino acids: CASRGLAGSANTGELFF.

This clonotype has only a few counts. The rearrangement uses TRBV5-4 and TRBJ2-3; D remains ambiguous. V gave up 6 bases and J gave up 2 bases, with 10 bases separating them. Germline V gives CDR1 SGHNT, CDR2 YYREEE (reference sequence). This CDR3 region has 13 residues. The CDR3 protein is CASNGRNTDTQYF. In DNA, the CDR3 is TGTGCCAGCAATGGGCGGAACACAGATACGCAGTATTTT.

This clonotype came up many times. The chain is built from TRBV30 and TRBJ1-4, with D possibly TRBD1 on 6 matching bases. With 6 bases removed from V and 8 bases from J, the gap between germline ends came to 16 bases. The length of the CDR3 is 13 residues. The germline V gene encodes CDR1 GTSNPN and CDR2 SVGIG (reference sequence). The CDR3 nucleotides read TGTGCCTGCTCTGAGGGGGGAGGCGAAAAACTGTTTTTT. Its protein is CACSEGGGEKLFF.

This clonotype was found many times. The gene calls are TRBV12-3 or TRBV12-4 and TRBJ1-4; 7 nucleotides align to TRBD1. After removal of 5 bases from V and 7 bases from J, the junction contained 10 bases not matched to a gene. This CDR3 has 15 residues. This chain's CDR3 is CASSRGEGAAEKLFF. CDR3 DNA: TGTGCCAGCAGTAGGGGGGAGGGGGCAGCTGAAAAACTGTTTTTT.

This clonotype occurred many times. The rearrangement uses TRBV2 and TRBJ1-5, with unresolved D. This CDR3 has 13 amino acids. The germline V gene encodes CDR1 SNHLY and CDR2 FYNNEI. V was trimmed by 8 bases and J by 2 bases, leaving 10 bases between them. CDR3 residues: CASGKGGNQPQHF. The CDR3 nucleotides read TGTGCCAGCGGCAAAGGAGGCAATCAGCCCCAGCATTTT. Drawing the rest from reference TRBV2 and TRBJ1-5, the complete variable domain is EPEVTQTPSHQVTQMGQEVILRCVPISNHLYFYWYRQILGQKVEFLVSFYNNEISEKSEIFDDQFSVERPDGSNFTLKIRSTKLEDSAMYFCASGKGGNQPQHFGDGTRLSIL.

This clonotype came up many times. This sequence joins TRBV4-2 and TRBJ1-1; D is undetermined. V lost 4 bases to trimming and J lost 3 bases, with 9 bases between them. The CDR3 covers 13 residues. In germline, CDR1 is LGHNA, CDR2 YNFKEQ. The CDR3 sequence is CASSPRKDTEAFF. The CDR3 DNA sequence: TGTGCCAGCAGCCCAAGGAAGGACACTGAAGCTTTCTTT.

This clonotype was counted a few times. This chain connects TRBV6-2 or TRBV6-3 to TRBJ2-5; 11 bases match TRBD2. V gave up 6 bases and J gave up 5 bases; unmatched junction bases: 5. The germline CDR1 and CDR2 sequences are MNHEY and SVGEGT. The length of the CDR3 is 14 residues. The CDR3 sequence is CASRIAGGPETQYF. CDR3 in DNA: TGTGCCAGCAGGATAGCGGGGGGGCCGGAGACCCAGTACTTC.

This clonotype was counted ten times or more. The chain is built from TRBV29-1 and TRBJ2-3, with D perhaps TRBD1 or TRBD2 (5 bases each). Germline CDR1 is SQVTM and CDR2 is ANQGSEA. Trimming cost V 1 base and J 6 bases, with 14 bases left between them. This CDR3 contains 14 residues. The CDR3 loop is CSVEATGPSDTQYF. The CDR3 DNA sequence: TGCAGCGTTGAAGCAACGGGACCCTCGGATACGCAGTATTTT.

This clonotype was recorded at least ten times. The CDR3 bases are TGCGCCAGCAGCCAAGATATCCCAGATACGCAGTATTTT. It codes for CASSQDIPDTQYF. V usage is TRBV4-3 and J usage is TRBJ2-3, with D uncertain. The germline CDR1 and CDR2 sequences are LGHNA and YSLEER. The CDR3 runs 13 residues. Trimming pared 0 bases from V and 4 bases from J, leaving 5 bases between.

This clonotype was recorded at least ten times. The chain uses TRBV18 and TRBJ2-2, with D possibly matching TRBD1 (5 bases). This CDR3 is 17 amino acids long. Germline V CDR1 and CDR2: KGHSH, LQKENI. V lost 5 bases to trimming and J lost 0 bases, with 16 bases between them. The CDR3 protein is CASSARNQGANTGELFF. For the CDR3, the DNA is TGTGCCAGCTCAGCCCGAAATCAGGGCGCGAACACCGGGGAGCTGTTTTTT.

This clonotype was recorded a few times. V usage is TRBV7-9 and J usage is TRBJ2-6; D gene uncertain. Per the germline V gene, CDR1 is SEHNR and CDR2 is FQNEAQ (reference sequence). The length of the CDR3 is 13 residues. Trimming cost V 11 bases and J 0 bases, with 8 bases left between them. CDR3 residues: CAGRTSGANVLTF. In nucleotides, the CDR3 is TGTGCCGGACGAACCTCTGGGGCCAACGTCCTGACTTTC. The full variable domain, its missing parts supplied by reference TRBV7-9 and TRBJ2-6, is DTGVSQNPRHKITKRGQNVTFRCDPISEHNRLYWYRQTLGQGPEFLTYFQNEAQLEKSRLLSDRFSAERPKGSFSTLEIQRTEQGDSAMYLCAGRTSGANVLTFGAGSRLTVL.

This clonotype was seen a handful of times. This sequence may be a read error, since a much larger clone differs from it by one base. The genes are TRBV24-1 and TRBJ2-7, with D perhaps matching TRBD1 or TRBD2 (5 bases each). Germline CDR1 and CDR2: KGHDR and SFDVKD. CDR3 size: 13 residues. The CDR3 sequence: CATGDGGTDEQYF. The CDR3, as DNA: TGTGCCACCGGTGATGGTGGGACCGACGAGCAGTACTTC.

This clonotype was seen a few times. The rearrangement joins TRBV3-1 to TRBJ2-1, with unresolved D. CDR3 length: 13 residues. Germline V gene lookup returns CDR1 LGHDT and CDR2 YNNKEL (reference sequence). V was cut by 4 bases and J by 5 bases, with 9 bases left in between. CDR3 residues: CASSPPENNEQFF. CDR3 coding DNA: TGTGCCAGCAGCCCTCCAGAGAACAATGAGCAGTTCTTC.

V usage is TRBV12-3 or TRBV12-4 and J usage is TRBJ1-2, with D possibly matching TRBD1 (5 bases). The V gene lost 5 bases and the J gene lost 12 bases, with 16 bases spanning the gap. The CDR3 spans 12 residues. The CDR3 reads CASSPGTAQHTF. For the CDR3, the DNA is TGTGCCAGCAGTCCCGGGACTGCGCAACACACCTTC.

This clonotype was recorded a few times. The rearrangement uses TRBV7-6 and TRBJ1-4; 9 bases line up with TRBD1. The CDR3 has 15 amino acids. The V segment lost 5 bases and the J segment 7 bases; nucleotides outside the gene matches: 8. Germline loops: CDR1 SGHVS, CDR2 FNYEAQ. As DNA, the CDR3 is TGTGCCAGCAGCATTCAACAGGGGGCCGGTGAAAAACTGTTTTTT. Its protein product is CASSIQQGAGEKLFF.

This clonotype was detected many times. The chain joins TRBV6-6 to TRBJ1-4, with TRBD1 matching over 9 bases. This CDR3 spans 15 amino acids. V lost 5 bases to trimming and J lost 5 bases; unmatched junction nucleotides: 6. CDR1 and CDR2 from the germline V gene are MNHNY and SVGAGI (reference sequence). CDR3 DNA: TGTGCCAGCAGTCCACGGGACAGGGTGAATGAAAAACTGTTTTTT. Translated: CASSPRDRVNEKLFF.

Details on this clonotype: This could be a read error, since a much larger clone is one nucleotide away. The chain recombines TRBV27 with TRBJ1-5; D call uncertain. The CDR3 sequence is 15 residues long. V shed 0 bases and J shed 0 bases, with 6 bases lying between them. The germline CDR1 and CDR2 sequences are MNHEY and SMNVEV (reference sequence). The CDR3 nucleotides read TGTGCCAGCAGTTTATCGGCGGCTAGCAATCAGCCCCAGCATTTT. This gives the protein CASSLSAASNQPQHF.

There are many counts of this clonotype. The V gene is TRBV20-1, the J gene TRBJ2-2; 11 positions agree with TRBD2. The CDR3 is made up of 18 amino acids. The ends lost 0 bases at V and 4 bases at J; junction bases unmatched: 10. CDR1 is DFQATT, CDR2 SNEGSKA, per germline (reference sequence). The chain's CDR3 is CSARDWWASGGPTGELFF. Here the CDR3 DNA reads TGCAGTGCTAGAGATTGGTGGGCTAGCGGGGGGCCCACCGGGGAGCTGTTTTTT.

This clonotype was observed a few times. CDR3 amino acids: CAWSRGPYNEQFF. The CDR3 nucleotides read TGTGCCTGGAGTCGAGGGCCATACAATGAGCAGTTCTTC. The chain couples TRBV30 to TRBJ2-1; D possibly corresponds to TRBD2 (5 bases). Germline CDR1 reads GTSNPN; CDR2 reads SVGIG (reference sequence). The CDR3 has 13 amino acids. The V gene lost 2 bases and the J gene lost 4 bases, with 9 bases spanning the gap.

CDR3 sequence reads: CASSPNILSDTQYF. DNA of the CDR3: TGTGCCAGCAGCCCAAACATCCTTTCAGATACGCAGTATTTT. The rearrangement links TRBV11-2 to TRBJ2-3, with D hard to call. This CDR3 comprises 14 residues. Per the germline V gene, CDR1 is SGHAT and CDR2 is FQNNGV. V shed 5 bases and J shed 4 bases, with 13 bases lying between them. The full variable domain, rest sourced from reference TRBV11-2 and TRBJ2-3, is EAGVAQSPRYKIIEKRQSVAFWCNPISGHATLYWYQQILGQGPKLLIQFQNNGVVDDSQLPKDRFSAERLKGVDSTLKIQPAKLEDSAVYLCASSPNILSDTQYFGPGTRLTVL.

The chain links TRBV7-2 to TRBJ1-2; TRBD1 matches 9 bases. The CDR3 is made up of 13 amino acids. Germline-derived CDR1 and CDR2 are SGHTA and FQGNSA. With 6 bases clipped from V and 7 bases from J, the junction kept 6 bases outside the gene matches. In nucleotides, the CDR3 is TGTGCCAGCAGTCTCACAGGGGGCGGTGGCTACACCTTC. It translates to CASSLTGGGGYTF.

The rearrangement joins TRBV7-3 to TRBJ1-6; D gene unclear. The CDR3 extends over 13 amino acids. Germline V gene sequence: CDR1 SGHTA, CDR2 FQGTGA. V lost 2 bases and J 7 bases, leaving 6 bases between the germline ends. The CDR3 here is CASSLGTNSPLHF. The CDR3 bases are TGTGCCAGCAGCTTAGGCACCAATTCACCCCTCCACTTT. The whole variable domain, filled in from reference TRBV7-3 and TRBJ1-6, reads GAGVSQTPSNKVTEKGKYVELRCDPISGHTALYWYRQSLGQGPEFLIYFQGTGAADDSGLPNDRFFAVRPEGSVSTLKIQRTERGDSAVYLCASSLGTNSPLHFGNGTRLTVT.

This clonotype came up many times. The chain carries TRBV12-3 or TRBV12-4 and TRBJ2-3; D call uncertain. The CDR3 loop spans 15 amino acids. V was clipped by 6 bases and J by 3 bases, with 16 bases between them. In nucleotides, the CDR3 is TGTGCCAGCAGCCCCGCGGTTTTTGGAACAGATACGCAGTATTTT. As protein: CASSPAVFGTDTQYF.

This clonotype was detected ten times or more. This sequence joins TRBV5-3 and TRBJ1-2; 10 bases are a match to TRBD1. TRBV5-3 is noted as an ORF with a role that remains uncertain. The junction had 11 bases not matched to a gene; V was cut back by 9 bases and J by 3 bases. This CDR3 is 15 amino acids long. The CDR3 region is CAITWGTGDHYGYTF. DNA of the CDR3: TGTGCCATCACCTGGGGGACAGGGGATCACTATGGCTACACCTTC.

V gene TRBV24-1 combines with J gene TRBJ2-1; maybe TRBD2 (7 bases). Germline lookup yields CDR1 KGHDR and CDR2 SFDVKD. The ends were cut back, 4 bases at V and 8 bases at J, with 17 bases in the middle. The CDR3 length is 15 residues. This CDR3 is CATSDPPRGGDEQFF. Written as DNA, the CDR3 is TGTGCCACCAGTGACCCCCCCAGGGGAGGGGATGAGCAGTTCTTC.

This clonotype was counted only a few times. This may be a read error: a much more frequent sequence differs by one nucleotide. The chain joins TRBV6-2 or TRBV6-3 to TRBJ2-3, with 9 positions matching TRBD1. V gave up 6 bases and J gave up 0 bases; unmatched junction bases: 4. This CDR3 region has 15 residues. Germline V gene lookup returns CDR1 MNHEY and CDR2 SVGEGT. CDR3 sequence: CASRTGTGSTDTQYF. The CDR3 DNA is TGTGCCAGCAGGACCGGGACAGGGAGCACAGATACGCAGTATTTT.

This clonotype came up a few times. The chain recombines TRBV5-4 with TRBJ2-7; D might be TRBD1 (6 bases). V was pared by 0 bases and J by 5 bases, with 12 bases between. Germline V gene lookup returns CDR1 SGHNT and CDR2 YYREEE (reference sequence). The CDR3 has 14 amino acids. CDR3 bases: TGTGCCAGCAGCTTGGAGCAGGGGATCCACGAGCAGTACTTC. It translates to CASSLEQGIHEQYF.

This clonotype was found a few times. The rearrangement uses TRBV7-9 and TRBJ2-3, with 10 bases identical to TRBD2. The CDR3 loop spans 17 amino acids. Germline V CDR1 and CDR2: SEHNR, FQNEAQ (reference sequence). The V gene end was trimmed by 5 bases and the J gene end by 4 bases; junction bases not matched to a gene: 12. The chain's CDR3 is CASSGNSGRSFPDTQYF. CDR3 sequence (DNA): TGTGCCAGCAGCGGAAATAGCGGGAGGTCATTCCCAGATACGCAGTATTTT.

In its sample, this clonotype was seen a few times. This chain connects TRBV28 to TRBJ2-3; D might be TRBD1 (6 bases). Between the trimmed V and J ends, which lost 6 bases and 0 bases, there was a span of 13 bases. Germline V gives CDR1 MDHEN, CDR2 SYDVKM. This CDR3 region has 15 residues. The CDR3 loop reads CASRGTGWSTDTQYF. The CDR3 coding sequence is TGTGCCAGCAGAGGCACAGGGTGGAGCACAGATACGCAGTATTTT. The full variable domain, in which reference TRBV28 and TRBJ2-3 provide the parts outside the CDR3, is DVKVTQSSRYLVKRTGEKVFLECVQDMDHENMFWYRQDPGLGLRLIYFSYDVKMKEKGDIPEGYSVSREKKERFSLILESASTNQTSMYLCASRGTGWSTDTQYFGPGTRLTVL.